Each of the 20 T cell receptor beta chains below was sequenced from the same sample in a study of shared clonotypes between healthy human individuals (dated by TCRdb to about 2020). Library generation was performed with the immunoSEQ multiplex PCR assay. Not all clones reach the TCRdb copy of this immuneACCESS table, which keeps in-frame sequences only. Checked studies attribute under half of the gap to unresolved V genes and leave the rest unexplained. In all, the sample holds about 500,000 clones, and 70% to 80% of those were seen once. Around 12% of the sample is held by the ten biggest clonotypes. The sample was PBMCs. The source of these receptors is a woman in her thirties or forties in good health. Some clones in this sample may be carry-over from other donors' samples.

The chain is built from TRBV11-2 and TRBJ2-5; the match to TRBD2 covers 9 bases. The J call may be in error: the DNA end matches TRBJ2-7 better. Germline-derived CDR1 and CDR2 are SGHAT and FQNNGV. The CDR3 totals 14 residues. The CDR3 here is CASSLLAGVYEQYF. The CDR3 DNA follows: TGTGCCAGCAGCTTGTTAGCGGGAGTGTACGAGCAGTACTTC.

The CDR3 sequence: CASSWGRQPQHF. Here the CDR3 DNA reads TGTGCCAGCAGTTGGGGAAGACAGCCCCAGCATTTT. The rearrangement links TRBV2 to TRBJ1-5; D gene unclear. V lost 5 bases and J lost 7, with 9 bases in between. Per the germline V gene, CDR1 is SNHLY and CDR2 is FYNNEI. CDR3 size: 12 residues.

This clone appeared a single time. This could be a read error, since a much larger clone is one nucleotide away. The chain is built from TRBV6-5 and TRBJ1-1, with 7 bases aligning to TRBD1. This CDR3 region has 14 residues. Germline V gives CDR1 MNHEY, CDR2 SVGAGI. The DNA of the CDR3 is TGTGCCAGCACCTTATCCTCAGGGGGGGCTGAAGCTTCCTTT. Its translation: CASTLSSGGAEASF.

V usage is TRBV7-9 and J usage is TRBJ2-5; TRBD1 matches at 9 bases. V was clipped by 3 bases and J by 4 bases; unmatched bases: 3. Germline loops: CDR1 SEHNR, CDR2 FQNEAQ (reference sequence). CDR3 length: 14 amino acids. For the CDR3, the DNA is TGTGCCAGCAGCTTCGGGACAGGGATAGAGACCCAGTACTTC. Translating it yields CASSFGTGIETQYF.

Details on this clone: Since a much larger clone is just one base distant, this may be a read error. This sequence joins TRBV14 and TRBJ2-3; no firm D call. V shed 0 bases and J shed 7 bases, with 8 bases lying between them. The CDR3 loop spans 13 amino acids. Germline CDR1 reads SGHDN; CDR2 reads FVKESK. In nucleotides, the CDR3 is TGTGCCAGCAGCCAAGATAAGAGAAATACGCAGTATTTT. Translated: CASSQDKRNTQYF.

As for this clone: A much larger clone lies one base from this, so it may be a read error. This sequence joins TRBV4-1 and TRBJ1-2; no clear D gene. Trimming cost V 0 bases and J 4 bases, with 12 bases left between them. The CDR3 sequence is 15 residues long. Germline V gene data show CDR1 as MGHRA and CDR2 as YSYEKL. CDR3 protein: CASSQDNISPYGYTF. The CDR3 DNA is TGCGCCAGCAGCCAAGACAATATCAGCCCCTATGGCTACACCTTC.

J is TRBJ2-5 and V is TRBV30; D not certain. V was trimmed by 2 bases and J by 1 base, leaving 17 bases between them. Germline CDR1 is GTSNPN and CDR2 is SVGIG (reference sequence). The CDR3 is made up of 16 amino acids. The CDR3 region is CAWSIDTQWIQETQYF. DNA for the CDR3: TGTGCCTGGAGTATTGACACCCAGTGGATCCAAGAGACCCAGTACTTC. The full variable domain, rest sourced from reference TRBV30 and TRBJ2-5, is SQTIHQWPATLVQPVGSPLSLECTVEGTSNPNLYWYRQAAGRGLQLLFYSVGIGQISSEVPQNLSASRPQDRQFILSSKKLLLSDSGFYLCAWSIDTQWIQETQYFGPGTRLLVL.

The gene calls are TRBV28 and TRBJ1-1; D remains ambiguous. The V and J ends lost 8 bases and 2 bases respectively, with 15 bases between them. The length of the CDR3 is 14 residues. Germline assignment: CDR1 MDHEN and CDR2 SYDVKM. The CDR3 protein is CASHPGQANTEAFF. As DNA, the CDR3 is TGTGCCAGCCACCCCGGTCAGGCCAACACTGAAGCTTTCTTT.

The rearrangement links TRBV18 to TRBJ2-7; TRBD2 agrees at 10 bases. The germline CDR1 and CDR2 sequences are KGHSH and LQKENI. The CDR3 sequence is 14 residues long. With 6 bases clipped from V and 2 bases from J, the junction kept 4 bases outside the gene matches. CDR3 amino acids: CASSPGLATYEQYF. In DNA form, the CDR3 reads TGTGCCAGCTCCCCGGGACTAGCGACCTACGAGCAGTACTTC.

In regard to this clone: This may stem from a read error, because a much larger clone lies one nucleotide away. This chain joins TRBV7-2 and TRBJ2-5; TRBD2 is a possible D gene (6 bases). The DNA end is a closer match to TRBJ2-7, so the J assignment may be wrong. Germline loops: CDR1 SGHTA, CDR2 FQGNSA. The CDR3 length is 14 residues. The DNA for the CDR3 is TGTGCCAGCAGCTCAGGCGGGGACTCCTACGAGCAGTACTTC. Amino acid sequence: CASSSGGDSYEQYF.

This chain connects TRBV11-2 to TRBJ2-5; D unclear. The closer fit of TRBJ2-7 to the DNA end suggests the J call may be wrong. Germline loops: CDR1 SGHAT, CDR2 FQNNGV. CDR3 length: 13 residues. For the CDR3, the DNA is TGTGCCAGCAGCTTACGAGCTCACTACGAGCAGTACTTC. Encoded protein: CASSLRAHYEQYF.

The gene calls are TRBV27 and TRBJ1-4, with 8 bases matching TRBD1. The V gene's germline CDR1 is MNHEY and CDR2 SMNVEV (reference sequence). There are 16 residues in the CDR3. Trimming cost V 2 bases and J 5 bases; bases outside gene matches: 7. CDR3 sequence: CASSLGAGGLNEKLFF. The CDR3 DNA is TGTGCCAGCAGTTTAGGGGCAGGGGGCTTAAATGAAAAACTGTTTTTT.

In this sample, this clone turned up once. The V call is TRBV29-1, the J call TRBJ2-1; D is tentatively TRBD1 or TRBD2 (6 bases each). Trimming left V 4 bases short and J 8 bases short, with 12 bases between. The CDR3 runs to 12 residues. Germline V gene data show CDR1 as SQVTM and CDR2 as ANQGSEA. CDR3 sequence reads: CSVVGGLYEQFF. The DNA for the CDR3 is TGCAGCGTTGTGGGGGGCCTATATGAGCAGTTCTTC.

The chain recombines TRBV28 with TRBJ1-3, with D hard to call. Trimming removed 3 bases from V and 0 bases from J, with 9 bases in between. This CDR3 comprises 15 residues. Per the germline V gene, CDR1 is MDHEN and CDR2 is SYDVKM. The CDR3 DNA sequence: TGTGCCAGCAGTTTTATAGACTACTCTGGAAACACCATATATTTT. This codes for CASSFIDYSGNTIYF.

As concerns this clone: A far larger clone is off by one base, so a read error is likely. This chain links TRBV25-1 with TRBJ2-1; no firm D call. Germline V CDR1 and CDR2: MGHDK, SYGVNS. The V gene lost 3 bases and the J gene lost 8 bases, with 14 bases spanning the gap. This CDR3 comprises 14 residues. In DNA form, the CDR3 reads TGTGCCAGCAGTGAGGTTGGTATATACGATGAGCAGTTCTTC. Translating it yields CASSEVGIYDEQFF.

The CDR3 loop reads CASSLGQTGADTQYF. For the CDR3, the DNA is TGCGCCAGCAGCTTGGGCCAGACGGGCGCAGATACGCAGTATTTT. The chain uses TRBV5-1 and TRBJ2-3; unclear D gene. V lost 0 bases to trimming and J lost 4 bases, with 12 bases between them. The CDR3 is 15 residues long. Germline-derived CDR1 and CDR2 are SGHRS and YFSETQ.

This clone came up a few times. The gene calls are TRBV6-1 and TRBJ2-1, with TRBD2 matching 11 bases. CDR3 length: 18 amino acids. The V gene's germline CDR1 is MNHNS and CDR2 SASEGT. V gave up 1 base and J gave up 3 bases; unmatched junction bases: 8. DNA of the CDR3: TGTGCCAGCAGTGAAGAGCTCGGGACTAGCGGACTCTACAATGAGCAGTTCTTC. Translated, it gives CASSEELGTSGLYNEQFF.

The J gene is TRBJ2-7, the V gene TRBV7-9; perhaps TRBD1 as D (5 bases). Trimming removed 5 bases from V and 1 base from J, with 9 bases in between. Germline assignment: CDR1 SEHNR and CDR2 FQNEAQ (reference sequence). This CDR3 comprises 13 residues. The CDR3 DNA reads TGTGCCAGCAGCCCCAGGGTGTCCTACGAGCAGTACTTC. This gives the protein CASSPRVSYEQYF.

Worth noting for this clone: Only one base separates this from a far larger clonotype, so it likely reflects a read error. The gene calls are TRBV4-2 and TRBJ2-3, with 9 positions matching TRBD2. Germline CDR1 and CDR2: LGHNA and YNFKEQ. The V segment lost 5 bases and the J segment 5 bases; nucleotides outside the gene matches: 11. The CDR3 sequence is 16 residues long. CDR3 coding DNA: TGTGCCAGCAGCGCCCGTCCAGCGGGAGGAGGAGATACGCAGTATTTT. Translation: CASSARPAGGGDTQYF.

CDR3 region: CASSLRQATEQYF. CDR3 bases: TGTGCCAGCAGCCTACGACAGGCCACTGAGCAGTACTTC. This sequence joins TRBV11-2 and TRBJ2-7; weak D call: TRBD1 (6 bases). Germline values: CDR1 SGHAT, CDR2 FQNNGV. The CDR3 runs 13 residues. Trimming stripped 5 bases from V and 7 bases from J, with 15 bases between.